A selection of T cell receptor beta chains follows, all from one sample in a study of blood T cells in healthy people across ages. TCRdb re-called the 5' RACE reads with MiXCR, one entry per CDR3 protein. Of approximately 850,000 distinct CDR3 sequences listed, around 42% are singletons. Input material: blood. The receptors were gathered from a man in his fifties or sixties in good health. Each CDR3 is given with its conserved first and last residue. Fields, in order: V gene, J gene, CDR3 protein.

v_gene: TRBV29-1
j_gene: TRBJ1-5
CDR3aa: CSARSGPGNQPQHF

v_gene: TRBV7-9
j_gene: TRBJ1-2
CDR3aa: CASSFRDRAPSYGYTF

v_gene: TRBV9
j_gene: TRBJ2-7
CDR3aa: CASSRTSREQYF

v_gene: TRBV9
j_gene: TRBJ1-1
CDR3aa: CASSGTRGANTEAFF

v_gene: TRBV20-1
j_gene: TRBJ2-1
CDR3aa: CSARETREQFF

v_gene: TRBV29-1
j_gene: TRBJ2-2
CDR3aa: CSVERETGELFF

v_gene: TRBV7-2
j_gene: TRBJ2-1
CDR3aa: CASTGGGRNEQFF

v_gene: TRBV7-2
j_gene: TRBJ2-3
CDR3aa: CASSPDGGLGADTQYF

v_gene: TRBV12-3/TRBV12-4
j_gene: TRBJ2-2
CDR3aa: CAGRADLSRHGELFF

v_gene: TRBV12-3/TRBV12-4
j_gene: TRBJ1-2
CDR3aa: CASGDSFVFSYTF

v_gene: TRBV2
j_gene: TRBJ2-6
CDR3aa: CASRLRGTGSSGANVLTF

v_gene: TRBV3-1
j_gene: TRBJ2-3
CDR3aa: CASSPTGTDTQYF

v_gene: TRBV6-6
j_gene: TRBJ2-5
CDR3aa: CTSSVGLQGKTTQYF

v_gene: TRBV4-1
j_gene: TRBJ2-3
CDR3aa: CASSQDRIGTSTDTQYF

v_gene: TRBV28
j_gene: TRBJ2-2
CDR3aa: CASSLLAQPNTGELFF

v_gene: TRBV7-2
j_gene: TRBJ1-2
CDR3aa: CASSRRGLPEGDGYTF

v_gene: TRBV6-2/TRBV6-3
j_gene: NA
CDR3aa: CASSRNAPGKYEQYF

v_gene: TRBV20-1
j_gene: TRBJ2-5
CDR3aa: CSASSGGSGETQYF

v_gene: TRBV7-6
j_gene: TRBJ2-1
CDR3aa: CASSASHRSEQFF

v_gene: TRBV20-1
j_gene: TRBJ2-3
CDR3aa: CSARDAFGSGRTDTQYF

v_gene: TRBV6-2/TRBV6-3
j_gene: TRBJ2-2
CDR3aa: CASSMRLAGTGELFF

v_gene: TRBV6-6
j_gene: TRBJ2-5
CDR3aa: CASTSRGGSQETQYF

v_gene: TRBV12-3/TRBV12-4
j_gene: TRBJ2-5
CDR3aa: CASSLEQSQETQYF

v_gene: TRBV7-2
j_gene: TRBJ2-3
CDR3aa: CASSLDALKDTQYF

v_gene: TRBV2
j_gene: TRBJ1-1
CDR3aa: CASSETGGLPEAFF

v_gene: TRBV28
j_gene: TRBJ2-7
CDR3aa: CASSYINTRDEQYF

v_gene: TRBV11-3
j_gene: TRBJ2-1
CDR3aa: CASSRDSGNKNEQFF

v_gene: TRBV4-3
j_gene: TRBJ2-3
CDR3aa: CASSQEGLLASTDTQYF

v_gene: TRBV20-1
j_gene: TRBJ2-1
CDR3aa: CSAMQGYNEQFF

v_gene: TRBV4-3
j_gene: TRBJ2-3
CDR3aa: CASSQDQDGGTDTQYF

v_gene: TRBV6-2/TRBV6-3
j_gene: TRBJ2-7
CDR3aa: CASIAGPTYEQYF

v_gene: TRBV24-1
j_gene: TRBJ1-2
CDR3aa: CATSGGAGYGYTF

v_gene: TRBV5-1
j_gene: TRBJ2-7
CDR3aa: CASSFGTVNYEQYF

v_gene: TRBV20-1
j_gene: TRBJ1-1
CDR3aa: CSARRRPMNTEAFF

v_gene: TRBV7-8
j_gene: TRBJ1-1
CDR3aa: CASSSGTPLTEAFF

v_gene: TRBV24-1
j_gene: NA
CDR3aa: CATGDSYEQYF

v_gene: TRBV3-1
j_gene: TRBJ1-6
CDR3aa: CASSRTGTGSSYNSPLHF